This record looks at one TCR beta chain sequence and its context. This record comes from a study of blood T cell repertoires in COVID-19. Study-level information: Specimens from acute and convalescent COVID-19 originated in the United States, Italy and Spain. Sources were T cells, B-cell-depleted T cells, or PBMCs; the material itself was cDNA or gDNA.

Participants spanned ages roughly 18 to 95 years and resided in about 24 US areas. Recovered status in Cohort 3 required two negative PCRs, clearance, or symptom resolution. Assay used: immunoSEQ multiplex PCR; TCRdb lists only in-frame clones, some missing. The sample comprises 200,000 to 250,000 clones, about 90% of which are singletons, and 1.2% rests with the top ten. Germline assignment: CDR1 MNHEY and CDR2 SVGAGI. The CDR3 consists of 14 residues. Trimming took off 7 bases at V and 0 bases at J, with 12 bases between the two ends. The rearrangement uses TRBV6-5 and TRBJ2-5; a possible D gene is TRBD1 (6 bases). This receptor was obtained from a man aged 25 to 40 who had recovered from COVID-19. The material sequenced was PBMCs or T cells enriched from blood (not recorded which). The CDR3 nucleotides read TGTGCCAGCACCCAAGGGGGTGACCAAGAGACCCAGTACTTC. This encodes CASTQGGDQETQYF.